The present T cell receptor beta chain was sequenced within a study of T cells in Graves' hyperthyroidism and ophthalmopathy. Study outcomes and limitations: It was a median approximately 6 months before onset that the model predicted ophthalmopathy. Using 13 V-J features, a model discriminated ophthalmopathy from stable hyperthyroidism.

This clonotype showed up many times. Its antigen is unidentified. The study enrolled patients aged 18 to 65 with newly diagnosed hyperthyroidism of under 2 months' duration. It was over 9.5 ml of fresh peripheral blood that supplied the PBMCs. RNA transcripts yielded amplified TCR beta CDR3 regions. An initial round of RT-PCR targeting the TCR CDR3 relied on the HTBI primer set. TCRdb re-derived calls from the multiplex PCR reads in MiXCR, one entry per CDR3 protein. The data show under 400,000 distinct CDR3 sequences, roughly 15% seen once. The sequence came from a man aged 30 to 39 with Graves' hyperthyroidism. The sample was blood.

The CDR3 here is CASRTQGSGGYTF. CDR3 coding DNA: TGTGCCAGCAGGACTCAGGGAAGTGGTGGCTACACCTTC. V gene TRBV28 combines with J gene TRBJ1-2, with D tentatively TRBD1 (5 bases). V lost 6 bases, J lost 7 bases, and 15 bases lay in between. This CDR3 has 13 amino acids. Germline V lookup: CDR1 MDHEN, CDR2 SYDVKM.